These T cell receptor beta chains were read from a single sample in a study of identical twins. MiXCR was run by TCRdb on the 5' RACE reads, yielding one entry per CDR3 protein. The sample contains fewer than 550,000 distinct CDR3 sequences, roughly 15% of which appear only once. These same data were also listed under a study on yellow fever vaccine responses in identical twins.

Sequences were obtained from CD4+ T cells sorted from blood. These receptors were taken from a young woman in good health. Both conserved end residues are part of each CDR3. D genes are given only for firm matches. Only part of the rows carry a size: once, few, many, or a class if the clone is expanded.

v_gene: TRBV4-1; abundance: .; d_gene: .; j_gene: TRBJ2-3; CDR3aa: CASSRGTYTDTQYF; CDR3nt: TGCGCCAGCAGCCGAGGGACGTACACAGATACGCAGTATTTT
v_gene: TRBV18; abundance: .; d_gene: TRBD1; j_gene: TRBJ2-3; CDR3aa: CASSPMTGGTDTQYF; CDR3nt: TGTGCCAGCTCACCAATGACAGGGGGAACAGATACGCAGTATTTT
v_gene: TRBV4-1; abundance: few; d_gene: .; j_gene: TRBJ2-5; CDR3aa: CASSPYGGLQGETQYF; CDR3nt: TGCGCCAGCAGCCCCTATGGGGGCCTACAGGGAGAGACCCAGTACTTC
v_gene: TRBV18; abundance: .; d_gene: TRBD2; j_gene: TRBJ2-5; CDR3aa: CASSLYGLAGGQETQYF; CDR3nt: TGTGCCAGCTCACTTTACGGACTAGCGGGGGGCCAAGAGACCCAGTACTTC
v_gene: TRBV3-1; abundance: few; d_gene: .; j_gene: TRBJ1-3; CDR3aa: CASRESGSGNTIYF; CDR3nt: TGTGCCAGTAGGGAGAGCGGCTCTGGAAACACCATATATTTT
v_gene: TRBV5-1; abundance: .; d_gene: .; j_gene: TRBJ1-2; CDR3aa: CASSLEATYGYTF; CDR3nt: TGCGCCAGCAGCTTGGAGGCGACCTATGGCTACACCTTC
v_gene: TRBV5-1; abundance: .; d_gene: .; j_gene: TRBJ2-1; CDR3aa: CAGSLNQNEQFF; CDR3nt: TGCGCCGGCAGCTTGAACCAGAATGAGCAGTTCTTC
v_gene: TRBV6-2/TRBV6-3; abundance: few; d_gene: .; j_gene: TRBJ2-3; CDR3aa: CASSAQYHTQYF; CDR3nt: TGTGCCAGCAGTGCCCAGTACCATACGCAGTATTTT
v_gene: TRBV20-1; abundance: .; d_gene: .; j_gene: TRBJ2-1; CDR3aa: CSALGGATSEQFF; CDR3nt: TGCAGTGCCCTAGGCGGGGCTACAAGTGAGCAGTTCTTC
v_gene: TRBV20-1; abundance: .; d_gene: .; j_gene: TRBJ2-5; CDR3aa: CSAREIGRGNQETQYF; CDR3nt: TGCAGTGCTAGAGAGATTGGCAGGGGAAACCAAGAGACCCAGTACTTC
v_gene: TRBV29-1; abundance: .; d_gene: TRBD1; j_gene: TRBJ1-1; CDR3aa: CSAAGQGVSEAFF; CDR3nt: TGCAGCGCCGCGGGACAGGGCGTCTCTGAAGCTTTCTTT
v_gene: TRBV20-1; abundance: few; d_gene: .; j_gene: TRBJ1-1; CDR3aa: CSARVWNTAEAFF; CDR3nt: TGCAGTGCTAGAGTTTGGAATACGGCCGAAGCTTTCTTT
v_gene: TRBV20-1; abundance: few; d_gene: .; j_gene: TRBJ2-1; CDR3aa: CSALPVVSSYNEQFF; CDR3nt: TGCAGTGCTCTTCCGGTCGTGAGCTCCTACAATGAGCAGTTCTTC
v_gene: TRBV6-5; abundance: few; d_gene: .; j_gene: TRBJ2-1; CDR3aa: CASSYGAGTYNEQFF; CDR3nt: TGTGCCAGCAGTTACGGGGCGGGGACCTACAATGAGCAGTTCTTC
v_gene: TRBV5-1; abundance: .; d_gene: .; j_gene: TRBJ2-1; CDR3aa: CASSFSGGRNNEQFF; CDR3nt: TGCGCCAGCAGCTTCTCGGGGGGCCGAAACAATGAGCAGTTCTTC
v_gene: TRBV6-2/TRBV6-3; abundance: .; d_gene: .; j_gene: TRBJ1-1; CDR3aa: CASSYSPSRMNTEAFF; CDR3nt: TGTGCCAGCAGTTACTCGCCCTCAAGGATGAACACTGAAGCTTTCTTT
v_gene: TRBV7-2; abundance: .; d_gene: TRBD2; j_gene: TRBJ2-5; CDR3aa: CASSPGLAANQETQYF; CDR3nt: TGTGCCAGCAGCCCTGGACTAGCGGCTAACCAAGAGACCCAGTACTTC
v_gene: TRBV10-3; abundance: few; d_gene: .; j_gene: TRBJ2-2; CDR3aa: CAIRGGADTGELFF; CDR3nt: TGTGCCATAAGGGGGGGCGCCGACACCGGGGAGCTGTTTTTT
v_gene: TRBV4-1; abundance: .; d_gene: TRBD2; j_gene: TRBJ2-7; CDR3aa: CASSQDPTGGPYEQYF; CDR3nt: TGCGCCAGCAGCCAAGATCCAACGGGAGGGCCCTATGAGCAGTACTTC
v_gene: TRBV5-5; abundance: .; d_gene: .; j_gene: TRBJ1-4; CDR3aa: CASSLARRWRPNEKLFF; CDR3nt: TGTGCCAGCAGCTTGGCGAGGAGGTGGAGGCCTAATGAAAAACTGTTTTTT
v_gene: TRBV10-3; abundance: .; d_gene: .; j_gene: TRBJ2-3; CDR3aa: CAISESLARGVGPDTQYF; CDR3nt: TGTGCCATCAGTGAGTCTTTGGCCAGGGGGGTTGGTCCAGATACGCAGTATTTT
v_gene: TRBV2; abundance: .; d_gene: TRBD2; j_gene: TRBJ2-1; CDR3aa: CASSWRAGGWNEQFF; CDR3nt: TGTGCCAGCAGTTGGAGAGCGGGAGGGTGGAATGAGCAGTTCTTC
v_gene: TRBV3-1; abundance: .; d_gene: TRBD1; j_gene: TRBJ1-2; CDR3aa: CASSPGTGVGIYGYTF; CDR3nt: TGTGCCAGCAGCCCCGGGACAGGGGTTGGGATCTATGGCTACACCTTC
v_gene: TRBV7-6; abundance: .; d_gene: TRBD2; j_gene: TRBJ2-1; CDR3aa: CASSLESLAGVGEQFF; CDR3nt: TGTGCCAGCAGCTTAGAGTCCCTAGCGGGAGTGGGTGAGCAGTTCTTC
v_gene: TRBV29-1; abundance: few; d_gene: .; j_gene: TRBJ2-1; CDR3aa: CSVRLRLGNEQFF; CDR3nt: TGCAGCGTACGACTACGCCTAGGCAATGAGCAGTTCTTC
v_gene: TRBV20-1; abundance: few; d_gene: .; j_gene: TRBJ2-1; CDR3aa: CSVPGRFNEQFF; CDR3nt: TGCAGTGTCCCGGGACGCTTCAATGAGCAGTTCTTC
v_gene: TRBV4-1; abundance: few; d_gene: .; j_gene: TRBJ2-1; CDR3aa: CASSQDGNTYNEQFF; CDR3nt: TGCGCCAGCAGCCAAGACGGGAATACCTACAATGAGCAGTTCTTC
v_gene: TRBV7-9; abundance: many; d_gene: .; j_gene: TRBJ1-5; CDR3aa: CASSPGRSNQPQHF; CDR3nt: TGTGCCAGCAGTCCGGGACGGTCCAATCAGCCCCAGCATTTT
v_gene: TRBV2; abundance: .; d_gene: TRBD2; j_gene: TRBJ2-3; CDR3aa: CASSGVLAGATDTQYF; CDR3nt: TGTGCCAGCAGTGGGGTCCTAGCGGGGGCCACAGATACGCAGTATTTT
v_gene: TRBV3-1; abundance: .; d_gene: .; j_gene: TRBJ2-1; CDR3aa: CASSHGVGEQFF; CDR3nt: TGTGCCAGCAGCCATGGGGTGGGTGAGCAGTTCTTC
v_gene: TRBV12-3/TRBV12-4; abundance: .; d_gene: TRBD2; j_gene: TRBJ2-3; CDR3aa: CASSSGLAGGGEQYF; CDR3nt: TGTGCCAGCAGTTCGGGACTAGCGGGGGGAGGTGAGCAGTATTTT
v_gene: TRBV10-1; abundance: many; d_gene: .; j_gene: TRBJ1-5; CDR3aa: CASSEGGQPQHF; CDR3nt: TGCGCCAGCAGTGAAGGGGGACAGCCCCAGCATTTT
v_gene: TRBV3-1; abundance: many; d_gene: .; j_gene: TRBJ2-3; CDR3aa: CASSRGPSGGTDTQYF; CDR3nt: TGTGCCAGCAGCCGCGGGCCCTCGGGGGGCACAGATACGCAGTATTTT
v_gene: TRBV19; abundance: few; d_gene: .; j_gene: TRBJ2-3; CDR3aa: CASSILTLRDTDTQYF; CDR3nt: TGTGCCAGTAGTATACTGACTTTACGAGACACAGATACGCAGTATTTT
v_gene: TRBV25-1; abundance: few; d_gene: .; j_gene: TRBJ2-7; CDR3aa: CASTPGVTSYEQYF; CDR3nt: TGTGCCAGCACCCCCGGGGTGACTTCCTACGAGCAGTACTTC
v_gene: TRBV27; abundance: .; d_gene: TRBD2; j_gene: TRBJ2-2; CDR3aa: CASSLFRAGGYTGELFF; CDR3nt: TGTGCCAGCAGTTTATTCAGAGCGGGGGGATACACCGGGGAGCTGTTTTTT
v_gene: TRBV20-1; abundance: few; d_gene: TRBD2; j_gene: TRBJ2-1; CDR3aa: CSAGGGLADYNEQFF; CDR3nt: TGCAGTGCCGGGGGGGGACTAGCGGACTACAATGAGCAGTTCTTC
v_gene: TRBV15; abundance: .; d_gene: .; j_gene: TRBJ1-3; CDR3aa: CATSRDSGKGGNTIYF; CDR3nt: TGTGCCACCAGCAGGGACTCCGGGAAAGGTGGAAACACCATATATTTT
v_gene: TRBV5-6; abundance: .; d_gene: TRBD2; j_gene: TRBJ2-1; CDR3aa: CASIIAGGRYNEQFF; CDR3nt: TGTGCCAGCATAATTGCGGGCGGGAGATACAATGAGCAGTTCTTC
v_gene: TRBV3-1; abundance: few; d_gene: .; j_gene: TRBJ2-1; CDR3aa: CASSQDVIGEQFF; CDR3nt: TGTGCCAGCAGCCAAGATGTGATCGGTGAGCAGTTCTTC
v_gene: TRBV27; abundance: .; d_gene: TRBD2; j_gene: TRBJ2-3; CDR3aa: CASSFFGGGTDTQYF; CDR3nt: TGTGCCAGCAGTTTCTTCGGCGGGGGGACAGATACGCAGTATTTT
v_gene: TRBV2; abundance: few; d_gene: .; j_gene: TRBJ2-3; CDR3aa: CASSEARLQDSGGYTDTQYF; CDR3nt: TGTGCCAGCAGTGAAGCGCGTTTACAGGATTCCGGGGGTTACACAGATACGCAGTATTTT
v_gene: TRBV2; abundance: .; d_gene: TRBD1; j_gene: TRBJ2-3; CDR3aa: CASLQGKSSTDTQYF; CDR3nt: TGTGCCAGCCTACAGGGGAAATCTAGCACAGATACGCAGTATTTT
v_gene: TRBV28; abundance: few; d_gene: .; j_gene: TRBJ2-6; CDR3aa: CASRIRGGGANVLTF; CDR3nt: TGTGCCAGCAGGATCAGGGGTGGTGGGGCCAACGTCCTGACTTTC
v_gene: TRBV28; abundance: few; d_gene: TRBD1; j_gene: TRBJ2-1; CDR3aa: CASSRNRGTYNEQFF; CDR3nt: TGTGCCAGCAGTCGTAACAGGGGTACCTACAATGAGCAGTTCTTC
v_gene: TRBV5-5; abundance: .; d_gene: TRBD1; j_gene: TRBJ2-3; CDR3aa: CASSTKQGAGSDTQYF; CDR3nt: TGTGCCAGCAGCACAAAACAGGGGGCAGGCTCAGATACGCAGTATTTT
v_gene: TRBV6-1; abundance: few; d_gene: TRBD1; j_gene: TRBJ2-7; CDR3aa: CASSPFRGGDEQYF; CDR3nt: TGTGCCAGCAGTCCATTCCGAGGGGGCGACGAGCAGTACTTC
v_gene: TRBV29-1; abundance: .; d_gene: .; j_gene: TRBJ1-5; CDR3aa: CSVAGTGRDNQPQHF; CDR3nt: TGCAGCGTTGCGGGGACCGGCAGGGACAATCAGCCCCAGCATTTT
v_gene: TRBV18; abundance: .; d_gene: .; j_gene: TRBJ2-1; CDR3aa: CASSPLVTPHNEQFF; CDR3nt: TGTGCCAGCTCACCCCTAGTAACCCCTCACAATGAGCAGTTCTTC
v_gene: TRBV5-1; abundance: few; d_gene: .; j_gene: TRBJ2-3; CDR3aa: CASSLAASQADTQYF; CDR3nt: TGCGCCAGCAGCTTGGCCGCTAGTCAGGCAGATACGCAGTATTTT
v_gene: TRBV3-1; abundance: few; d_gene: .; j_gene: TRBJ1-6; CDR3aa: CASSQGDGNSPLHF; CDR3nt: TGTGCCAGCAGCCAAGGAGACGGTAATTCACCCCTCCACTTT
v_gene: TRBV29-1; abundance: few; d_gene: .; j_gene: TRBJ2-5; CDR3aa: CSVQGSGKQETQYF; CDR3nt: TGCAGCGTTCAAGGGTCAGGGAAGCAAGAGACCCAGTACTTC
v_gene: TRBV5-1; abundance: .; d_gene: .; j_gene: TRBJ2-1; CDR3aa: CASSLGRTFFNEQFF; CDR3nt: TGCGCCAGCAGCTTAGGCCGTACATTCTTCAATGAGCAGTTCTTC
v_gene: TRBV5-1; abundance: .; d_gene: .; j_gene: TRBJ1-1; CDR3aa: CASTIMGRVEGTEAFF; CDR3nt: TGCGCCAGCACAATAATGGGGCGGGTTGAGGGGACTGAAGCTTTCTTT
v_gene: TRBV5-1; abundance: .; d_gene: TRBD1; j_gene: TRBJ1-1; CDR3aa: CASRRQGRETEAFF; CDR3nt: TGCGCCAGCAGGAGACAGGGGAGAGAGACTGAAGCTTTCTTT
v_gene: TRBV27; abundance: few; d_gene: .; j_gene: TRBJ2-7; CDR3aa: CASSFQGIAYQQYF; CDR3nt: TGTGCCAGCAGTTTCCAGGGGATCGCCTATCAGCAGTACTTC
v_gene: TRBV3-1; abundance: many; d_gene: TRBD1; j_gene: TRBJ2-2; CDR3aa: CASSQPPRTGNTGELFF; CDR3nt: TGTGCCAGCAGCCAACCTCCGCGGACAGGGAACACCGGGGAGCTGTTTTTT
v_gene: TRBV3-1; abundance: .; d_gene: .; j_gene: TRBJ1-1; CDR3aa: CASRHRGSNTEAFF; CDR3nt: TGTGCCAGCAGACATAGGGGATCGAACACTGAAGCTTTCTTT
v_gene: TRBV3-1; abundance: .; d_gene: TRBD1; j_gene: TRBJ2-7; CDR3aa: CASSQEGWDRENYEQYF; CDR3nt: TGTGCCAGCAGCCAAGAAGGTTGGGACAGGGAGAACTACGAGCAGTACTTC
v_gene: TRBV3-1; abundance: .; d_gene: .; j_gene: TRBJ2-5; CDR3aa: CASSPGSGTQYF; CDR3nt: TGTGCCAGCAGCCCCGGGAGTGGGACCCAGTACTTC